One TCR beta chain is described in this entry. These data belong to a study of blood T cells in healthy people across ages. The CDR3 consists of 18 residues. The germline CDR1 and CDR2 sequences are MGHRA and YSYEKL. V was clipped by 4 bases and J by 0 bases; unmatched bases: 11. Then a second PCR, running about 7 to 11 cycles, was carried out with a sample-barcoded 5' primer and a J-beta primer mix. MiXCR, applied by TCRdb to the 5' RACE reads, yields one record per CDR3 protein. This sample carries approximately 800,000 distinct CDR3 sequences, approximately 55% of them seen once, and the ten largest clones take about 38%.

Sequencing was carried out using blood. This sequence originates from a man of 80 years or more in good health. The chain carries TRBV4-1 and TRBJ2-7; 11 nucleotides match TRBD2. The CDR3 region has the DNA TGCGCCAGCAGCCGACACACTCTAGCGGGAGGCATCTCCTACGAGCAGTACTTC. It is translated as CASSRHTLAGGISYEQYF.